A single T cell receptor (beta chain) is shown here with its context. Its target is unknown. These data originate in a study of shared clonotypes between healthy human individuals. Study details: Each donor contributed plates that comprised three CD4 naive, three CD4 memory, two CD8 naive and one CD8 memory. Study-wide results and caveats: Naive CD4 clonotypes overlapped across a handful of donors at roughly 5.1%. Expectations were that clonotype sharing among donors would be affected by sequencing depth. Despite large depth, rarefaction showed incomplete sorted-subset sequencing.

Naivety among CD8 cells was defined by CD45RO negativity and positive CCR7 selection, thereby excluding terminally differentiated effector memory CD45RA+ cells. Libraries were prepared by immunoSEQ multiplex PCR; TCRdb keeps only in-frame clonotypes and omits some of them. This table holds about 1,900,000 clones, about 94% found once. The clonotype comes from a man aged 18 to 29 in good health. The source material was naive CD8+ T cells sorted from blood.

CDR3 sequence reads: CASSTGLTGANVLTF. CDR3 DNA sequence: TGTGCCAGCAGTACGGGACTGACTGGGGCCAACGTCCTGACTTTC. The chain employs TRBV6-5 and TRBJ2-6, with D possibly TRBD2 on 6 matching bases. The CDR3 covers 15 residues. V lost 5 bases, J lost 2 bases, and 10 bases lay in between. The germline CDR1 and CDR2 sequences are MNHEY and SVGAGI.